The clone carrying this T cell receptor beta chain was seen more than once but under ten times. Its antigen is not identified. The CDR3 runs to 15 residues. Trimming pared 0 bases from V and 7 bases from J, leaving 19 bases between. Germline-derived CDR1 and CDR2 are DFQATT and SNEGSKA (reference sequence). This sample is part of a study of T-cell reconstitution after alpha-beta-depleted transplantation in children. General study points: Expanded graft clones, several hundred of them, were reportedly the source of alpha-beta T cells about two months after transplant. For some patients, TCRbeta diversity was high at day 60 because of recipient T cells and thymic progenitors that survived. Fresh T-cell production supplied most of the T-cell counts and diversity seen one year after transplant.

Using unique molecular identifiers, the investigators prepared the TCRbeta library. Each CDR3 protein gets one entry after TCRdb re-called the PCR reads with MiXCR. Among about 130,000 distinct CDR3 sequences listed, around a tenth were seen once. The sample was PBMCs, mostly from graft donor cells, taken 180 days after TCRalphabeta/CD19-depleted stem cell transplant. The V and J genes are TRBV20-1 and TRBJ2-7; a possible D gene is TRBD1 (5 bases). The clonotype originates from a girl under three years old who had a stem cell transplant for combined immunodeficiency, so the T cells may come from the graft donor. CDR3 region: CSARDGAGPLMEQYF. Here the CDR3 DNA reads TGCAGTGCTAGAGATGGGGCAGGGCCCCTGATGGAGCAGTACTTC.